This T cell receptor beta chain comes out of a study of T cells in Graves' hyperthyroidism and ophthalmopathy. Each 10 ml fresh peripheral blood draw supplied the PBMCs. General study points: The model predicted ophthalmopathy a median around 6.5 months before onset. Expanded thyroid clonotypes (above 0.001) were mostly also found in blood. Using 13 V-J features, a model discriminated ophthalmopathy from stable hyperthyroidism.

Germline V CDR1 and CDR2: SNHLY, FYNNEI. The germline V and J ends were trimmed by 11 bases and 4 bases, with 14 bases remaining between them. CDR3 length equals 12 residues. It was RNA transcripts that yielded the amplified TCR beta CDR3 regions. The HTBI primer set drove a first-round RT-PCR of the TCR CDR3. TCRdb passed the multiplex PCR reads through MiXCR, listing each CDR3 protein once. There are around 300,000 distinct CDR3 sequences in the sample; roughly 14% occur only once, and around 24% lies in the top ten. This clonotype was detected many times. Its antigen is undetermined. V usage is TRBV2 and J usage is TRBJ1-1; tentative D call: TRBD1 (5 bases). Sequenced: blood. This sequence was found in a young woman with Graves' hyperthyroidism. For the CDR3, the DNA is TGTGCCGGCGTTGGGGGGAGCACTGAAGCTTTCTTT. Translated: CAGVGGSTEAFF.